This TCR beta chain was sequenced during a study of blood T cell repertoires in COVID-19. Whole-study context: Acute and convalescent COVID-19 specimens originated in the United States, Italy and Spain. PBMCs, B-cell-depleted T cells, or T cells were the source of the cDNA or gDNA that made up the material.

In the source study's methods: Cell counts per sample came from amplifying reference gene primers. Using immunoSEQ multiplex PCR, the repertoire was profiled, and TCRdb retains in-frame clones only, with some absent. That table is the source of V, J and clone size, and D and trimming were worked out from the DNA. The table shows 130,000 or so clones, with 82% occurring only once. The CDR3 sequence is 11 residues long. From germline, CDR1 is MNHEY and CDR2 SVGAGI. V lost 4 bases, J lost 8 bases, and 6 bases lay in between. The sequence came from a woman in her 70s with acute or convalescent COVID-19. This sequence joins TRBV6-5 and TRBJ2-1, with D unclear. Sequencing was carried out using peripheral blood. The CDR3 loop reads CASSWLDEQFF. The CDR3 DNA reads TGTGCCAGCAGTTGGCTAGATGAGCAGTTCTTC.